The 30 T cell receptor beta chains in this list originate from one sample, sequenced in a study of T cell clonotyping in hematopoietic cell transplantation. The assay was immunoSEQ multiplex PCR, and TCRdb's table has in-frame clones only and misses some. This sample has tens of thousands of clones, with around 95% found just once. Sequencing input: peripheral blood mononuclear cells. Every receptor here comes from a woman aged 45-65 years in good health. Some clones in this sample may be carry-over from other donors' samples.

The chain uses TRBV4-3 and TRBJ2-7, with D tentatively TRBD1 (6 bases). The CDR3 has 17 amino acids. With 0 bases removed from V and 0 bases from J, the gap between germline ends came to 15 bases. Per germline, CDR1 LGHNA and CDR2 YSLEER. This CDR3 reads CASSQDPPQGYSYEQYF. The CDR3 DNA reads TGCGCCAGCAGCCAAGATCCCCCTCAGGGGTACTCCTACGAGCAGTACTTC.

This clone was found once. This rearrangement joins TRBV6-6 to TRBJ2-7; 9 bases fit TRBD1. CDR1 and CDR2 from the germline V gene are MNHNY and SVGAGI (reference sequence). The ends lost 4 bases at V and 3 bases at J; junction bases unmatched: 7. The CDR3 totals 15 residues. CDR3 nucleotides: TGTGCCAGCAGTTCCACAGGGGGCGGGGGCTACGAGCAGTACTTC. It translates to CASSSTGGGGYEQYF.

V usage is TRBV30 and J usage is TRBJ1-5; 7 nucleotides align to TRBD1. V lost 1 base and J lost 1; bases outside the gene matches: 4. The CDR3 extends over 15 amino acids. Germline-derived CDR1 and CDR2 are GTSNPN and SVGIG (reference sequence). Here the CDR3 DNA reads TGTGCCTGGAGTGCAGGGACAGAGAGCAATCAGCCCCAGCATTTT. Translation gives CAWSAGTESNQPQHF.

This chain uses TRBV27 with TRBJ1-1, with a weak D call TRBD1 (5 bases). CDR3 length: 13 residues. Germline-derived CDR1 and CDR2 are MNHEY and SMNVEV (reference sequence). V was cut by 7 bases and J by 0 bases, with 9 bases left in between. CDR3 in DNA: TGTGCCAGCATGGGCAGGGTGAACACTGAAGCTTTCTTT. Its translation is CASMGRVNTEAFF.

As DNA, the CDR3 is TGTGCCAGCAGCCCCGGAGTGACGGGGGCAGCCAAAAACATTCAGTACTTC. Protein: CASSPGVTGAAKNIQYF. This rearrangement joins TRBV5-4 to TRBJ2-4; D could derive from TRBD1 or TRBD2 (6 bases each). Germline values: CDR1 SGHNT, CDR2 YYREEE (reference sequence). The CDR3 sequence is 17 residues long. V dropped 4 bases and J dropped 0 bases, with 17 bases sitting between them.

CDR3 in amino acids: CASSLAGGQINSPLHF. CDR3 sequence (DNA): TGTGCCAGCAGCTTAGCTGGGGGACAAATAAATTCACCCCTCCACTTT. This sequence joins TRBV7-2 and TRBJ1-6, with a possible D match to TRBD1 (6 bases). The CDR3 consists of 16 residues. The V end lost 0 bases, the J end lost 7 bases, and 13 bases lay between the germline ends. Germline values: CDR1 SGHTA, CDR2 FQGNSA.

The table lists this clone with a count of one. The J gene is TRBJ1-1, the V gene TRBV5-4; the D is unclear. Trimming cost V 0 bases and J 3 bases, with 9 bases left between them. Per germline, CDR1 SGHNT and CDR2 YYREEE (reference sequence). This CDR3 region has 14 residues. Here the CDR3 DNA reads TGTGCCAGCAGCTTGGGGGTCGGGTACACTGAAGCTTTCTTT. Its protein is CASSLGVGYTEAFF.

J is TRBJ1-2 and V is TRBV11-3; perhaps TRBD1 as D (5 bases). Trimming stripped 2 bases from V and 8 bases from J, with 18 bases between. Germline V lookup: CDR1 SGHNT, CDR2 YENEEA. This CDR3 comprises 15 residues. CDR3 in amino acids: CASSLKVTRVGGYTF. The CDR3 DNA sequence: TGTGCCAGCAGCTTAAAGGTCACCAGGGTGGGCGGCTACACCTTC.

The chain has TRBV19 and TRBJ1-2; 7 bases line up with TRBD1. Trimming removed 5 bases from V and 8 bases from J; junction bases left unmatched: 11. This CDR3 contains 14 residues. Germline CDR1 LNHDA, CDR2 SQIVND (reference sequence). As DNA, the CDR3 is TGTGCCAGTAGTGAAACCGGGACAGAGGGCGGCTACACCTTC. It codes for CASSETGTEGGYTF.

This chain uses TRBV27 with TRBJ1-2; D ambiguous. Per germline, CDR1 MNHEY and CDR2 SMNVEV (reference sequence). The CDR3 has 13 amino acids. With 6 bases removed from V and 9 bases from J, the gap between germline ends came to 17 bases. The CDR3 spells CASSHGRTFSYTF. CDR3 DNA sequence: TGTGCCAGCAGCCATGGACGGACCTTTAGCTACACCTTC.

V gene TRBV28 combines with J gene TRBJ2-7, with unresolved D. Germline values: CDR1 MDHEN, CDR2 SYDVKM. V was clipped by 4 bases and J by 1 base, with 17 bases between them. This CDR3 is built from 16 residues. CDR3 loop: CASSWLGGSVSYEQYF. The CDR3 DNA reads as TGTGCCAGCAGTTGGCTGGGTGGCTCCGTTTCCTACGAGCAGTACTTC.

This clone has only one observation. The rearrangement uses TRBV19 and TRBJ1-3, with a possible D match to TRBD1 (5 bases). CDR1 is LNHDA, CDR2 SQIVND, per germline (reference sequence). CDR3 length equals 14 residues. Trimming stripped 7 bases from V and 3 bases from J, with 13 bases between. CDR3 DNA sequence: TGTGCCAGTAACGGAGGGGCTAGTGGAAACACCATATATTTT. This codes for CASNGGASGNTIYF.

The chain combines TRBV28 with TRBJ2-5, with 12 bases that match TRBD2. Germline CDR1 reads MDHEN; CDR2 reads SYDVKM. Trimming at V came to 5 bases and at J to 2 bases, leaving 12 bases not matched to a gene. CDR3 size: 18 residues. CDR3: CASSTRLAGAQGQETQYF. The CDR3 nucleotides read TGTGCCAGCAGTACTAGACTAGCGGGGGCTCAGGGGCAAGAGACCCAGTACTTC.

The J gene is TRBJ1-2, the V gene TRBV28; perhaps TRBD1 as D (5 bases). Between the trimmed V and J ends, which lost 6 bases and 8 bases, there was a span of 25 bases. CDR1 is MDHEN, CDR2 SYDVKM, per germline. The CDR3 is 16 amino acids. CDR3 in DNA: TGTGCCAGCAGCCCCCCCAAGGACATTGGCAATTTAGGCTACACCTTC. This encodes CASSPPKDIGNLGYTF.

The chain employs TRBV6-5 and TRBJ2-1, with a tentative D call TRBD1 (6 bases). Trimming took 1 base from V and 1 from J, leaving 11 bases between them. Germline V gene lookup returns CDR1 MNHEY and CDR2 SVGAGI. CDR3 length: 16 amino acids. The DNA for the CDR3 is TGTGCCAGCAGTTACTTCTTGGACAGTTCCTACAATGAGCAGTTCTTC. The encoded protein is CASSYFLDSSYNEQFF.

The gene calls are TRBV5-6 and TRBJ2-7, with D unresolved. Germline V gene sequence: CDR1 SGHDT, CDR2 YYEEEE. This CDR3 has 14 residues. Between the trimmed V and J ends, which lost 2 bases and 2 bases, there was a span of 11 bases. The CDR3, as DNA: TGTGCCAGCAGCTTTTACGACACGACCTACGAGCAGTACTTC. It is translated as CASSFYDTTYEQYF.

This chain connects TRBV7-3 to TRBJ2-3; 8 bases match TRBD2. The CDR3 runs to 14 residues. CDR1 SGHTA and CDR2 FQGTGA come from the germline V gene. Trimming removed 2 bases from V and 4 bases from J; junction bases left unmatched: 2. CDR3 nucleotides: TGTGCCAGCAGCTTACAAGCGGGGGCAGATACGCAGTATTTT. Translated: CASSLQAGADTQYF.

The V gene is TRBV10-3, the J gene TRBJ2-7; TRBD2 agrees at 7 bases. Germline V CDR1 and CDR2: ENHRY, SYGVKD. The CDR3 runs 15 residues. With 6 bases clipped from V and 2 bases from J, the junction kept 10 bases outside the gene matches. This CDR3 reads CAIRSGEGSPYEQYF. The CDR3 nucleotides read TGTGCCATCAGATCCGGGGAGGGAAGCCCCTACGAGCAGTACTTC.

The V and J genes are TRBV25-1 and TRBJ2-1; D could derive from TRBD1 or TRBD2 (6 bases each). In germline, CDR1 is MGHDK, CDR2 SYGVNS. The V end was cut by 1 base, the J end by 7 bases, with 11 bases between. This CDR3 contains 14 residues. The CDR3 reads CASSELEGGNEQFF. The CDR3 DNA follows: TGTGCCAGCAGTGAATTGGAAGGGGGGAATGAGCAGTTCTTC.

The V gene is TRBV4-3, the J gene TRBJ1-2, with D hard to call. The CDR3 totals 14 residues. V dropped 0 bases and J dropped 4 bases, with 9 bases sitting between them. Germline loops: CDR1 LGHNA, CDR2 YSLEER. The CDR3 protein is CASSQDRAAYGYTF. The CDR3 coding sequence is TGCGCCAGCAGCCAAGATCGCGCAGCCTATGGCTACACCTTC.

The chain links TRBV5-6 to TRBJ2-3, with 11 bases aligning to TRBD2. V lost 0 bases to trimming and J lost 6 bases; unmatched junction nucleotides: 0. The CDR3 loop spans 14 amino acids. From germline, CDR1 is SGHDT and CDR2 YYEEEE. This CDR3 is CASSLGLAGDTQYF. CDR3 coding DNA: TGTGCCAGCAGCTTGGGACTAGCGGGGGATACGCAGTATTTT.

This clone was detected once. The chain couples TRBV9 to TRBJ2-5, with 12 nucleotides matching TRBD2. CDR1 and CDR2 (germline): SGDLS, YYNGEE. J lost 9 bases, V lost 3 bases, and 9 bases had no gene match. CDR3 length: 15 residues. CDR3 nucleotides: TGTGCCAGCAGCGCCACAGGGACTAGCGGGCCGGCCCAGTACTTC. Translating gives CASSATGTSGPAQYF.

The chain links TRBV9 to TRBJ2-3; D gene uncertain. The CDR3 totals 14 residues. The V end was cut by 2 bases, the J end by 2 bases, with 9 bases between. Germline-derived CDR1 and CDR2 are SGDLS and YYNGEE. This chain's CDR3 is CASSVGFYTDTQYF. The CDR3 nucleotides are TGTGCCAGCAGCGTGGGCTTCTACACAGATACGCAGTATTTT.

This chain uses TRBV6-1 with TRBJ1-2, with 7 bases fitting TRBD1. Looked up from germline, CDR1 is MNHNS and CDR2 is SASEGT. Unmatched junction bases numbered 3, after V lost 0 bases and J lost 2 bases. CDR3 length: 15 residues. The CDR3 protein is CASSEAGGLNYGYTF. DNA for the CDR3: TGTGCCAGCAGTGAAGCAGGGGGCTTAAACTATGGCTACACCTTC.

The gene calls are TRBV5-1 and TRBJ1-6; TRBD1 agrees at 11 bases. Trimming cost V 4 bases and J 9 bases; bases outside gene matches: 9. CDR1 is SGHRS and CDR2 is YFSETQ in the germline V gene. The CDR3 covers 16 residues. The CDR3 bases are TGCGCCAGCAGCCAAAACCCGGGACAGGGGGTTTCACCCCTCCACTTT. Its translation is CASSQNPGQGVSPLHF.

This rearrangement joins TRBV7-8 to TRBJ2-3; 7 bases line up with TRBD2. This CDR3 is 13 amino acids long. Per germline, CDR1 SGHVS and CDR2 FQNEAQ. The junction had 6 bases not matched to a gene; V was cut back by 1 base and J by 11 bases. CDR3: CASSLELAIEQYF. As DNA, the CDR3 is TGTGCCAGCAGCTTAGAACTAGCGATTGAGCAGTATTTT. The full variable domain, completed using reference TRBV7-8 and TRBJ2-3, is GAGVSQSPRYKVAKRGQDVALRCDPISGHVSLFWYQQALGQGPEFLTYFQNEAQLDKSGLPSDRFFAERPEGSVSTLKIQRTQQEDSAVYLCASSLELAIEQYFGPGTRLTVL.

In nucleotides, the CDR3 is TGCAGCGTGCTGGACACTAACTATGGCTACACCTTC. Its protein product is CSVLDTNYGYTF. This rearrangement joins TRBV29-1 to TRBJ1-2; D perhaps matches TRBD1 (5 bases). Germline values: CDR1 SQVTM, CDR2 ANQGSEA. Trimming took 6 bases from V and 0 from J, leaving 8 bases between them. The CDR3 spans 12 residues.

The chain has TRBV7-9 and TRBJ1-5; perhaps TRBD1 as D (5 bases). Per germline, CDR1 SEHNR and CDR2 FQNEAQ (reference sequence). This CDR3 region has 17 residues. V lost 3 bases to trimming and J lost 0 bases, with 15 bases between them. This CDR3 reads CASSLGQGDNSNQPQHF. CDR3 nucleotides: TGTGCCAGCAGCTTGGGCCAGGGAGATAATAGCAATCAGCCCCAGCATTTT.

This chain connects TRBV11-3 to TRBJ2-1; no firm D call. The V gene lost 5 bases and the J gene lost 6 bases, with 5 bases spanning the gap. The CDR3 spans 11 residues. Looked up from germline, CDR1 is SGHNT and CDR2 is YENEEA. CDR3 sequence (DNA): TGTGCCAGCAGCATTAGCAATGAGCAGTTCTTC. Its protein is CASSISNEQFF.

The V call is TRBV5-5, the J call TRBJ1-5, with TRBD1 matching 8 bases. V shed 3 bases and J 4 bases; nucleotides not matched to a gene: 3. Germline V CDR1 and CDR2: SGHKS, YYEKEE (reference sequence). The CDR3 is 14 amino acids. In DNA form, the CDR3 reads TGTGCCAGCAGCTCGACAGGGGTAAATCAGCCCCAGCATTTT. Translating it yields CASSSTGVNQPQHF.